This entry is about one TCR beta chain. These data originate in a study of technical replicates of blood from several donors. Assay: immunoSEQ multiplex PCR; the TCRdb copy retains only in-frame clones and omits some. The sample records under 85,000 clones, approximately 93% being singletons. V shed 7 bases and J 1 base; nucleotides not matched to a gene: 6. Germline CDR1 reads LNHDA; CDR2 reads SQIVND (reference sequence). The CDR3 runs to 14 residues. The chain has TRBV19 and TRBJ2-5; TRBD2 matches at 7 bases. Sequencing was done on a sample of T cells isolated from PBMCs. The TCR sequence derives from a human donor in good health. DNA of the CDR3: TGTGCCAGTACCGACGGGACTACCCAAGAGACCCAGTACTTC. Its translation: CASTDGTTQETQYF.